This is a list of T cell receptor beta chains from one sample in a study of blood T cells in healthy people across ages. TCRdb re-derived calls from the 5' RACE reads in MiXCR, one entry per CDR3 protein. The profile shows roughly 680,000 distinct CDR3 sequences, 52% of them singletons. What was sequenced was blood. These receptors all stem from a woman of 80 years or more in good health. The CDR3 runs from the conserved cysteine through the conserved F or W. Clone size is stated in some rows and not others, as once, few, many or a class when expanded.

CASSFPQGDRVTDTQYF	TRBJ2-3	many	TRBV28
CASSGLAGVFNEQFF	TRBJ2-1	-	TRBV27
CAISASLVPDGYGYTF	TRBJ1-2	-	TRBV10-3
CASSLAPSGGVRDTQYF	TRBJ2-3	-	TRBV11-1
CASKGLAGSSVYNEQYF	TRBJ2-5	once	TRBV5-1
CASSLNPVYYGYTF	TRBJ1-2	-	TRBV7-2
CASSLYGTSGVATQYF	TRBJ2-5	-	TRBV5-1
CASGTGESYEQYF	TRBJ2-7	-	TRBV5-1
CASSTGLAGYEQFF	TRBJ2-1	few	TRBV12-3/TRBV12-4
CASSLGGQNPEQYF	TRBJ2-7	-	TRBV7-9
CASSGLAGNSYEQYF	TRBJ2-7	-	TRBV18
CASSPVSGPEAFF	TRBJ1-1	few	TRBV18
CSARARTGAMNTEAFF	TRBJ1-1	many	TRBV20-1
CASSLTSGTYNEQFF	TRBJ2-1	many	TRBV5-1
CASSTAGQIYEQYF	-	-	TRBV12-3/TRBV12-4
CANSLGPLSLYEQYF	TRBJ2-7	few	TRBV7-3
CASSVRLAGGADTQYF	TRBJ2-3	-	TRBV9
CASRYGQGNYGYTF	TRBJ1-2	-	TRBV6-6
CASSSRGRGWETQYF	TRBJ2-5	-	TRBV28
CASSALAGGTDTQYF	TRBJ2-3	-	TRBV25-1
CASSPRTGRSAETQYF	TRBJ2-5	-	TRBV28
CASNLRGQGPNNEQFF	TRBJ2-1	many	TRBV14
CASSLATGTGGSQPQHF	TRBJ1-5	-	TRBV7-6
CATSDFRQSKDERYF	TRBJ2-5	-	TRBV24-1
CASSRTGYSYNEQYF	-	once	TRBV12-3/TRBV12-4
CAISRPPDRGLTTGELFF	TRBJ2-2	few	TRBV10-3
CASSSGTGGTYNSPLHF	TRBJ1-6	-	TRBV7-2
CASIQGSGTDTQYF	TRBJ2-3	-	TRBV2
CASNQYNEQFF	TRBJ2-1	-	TRBV2